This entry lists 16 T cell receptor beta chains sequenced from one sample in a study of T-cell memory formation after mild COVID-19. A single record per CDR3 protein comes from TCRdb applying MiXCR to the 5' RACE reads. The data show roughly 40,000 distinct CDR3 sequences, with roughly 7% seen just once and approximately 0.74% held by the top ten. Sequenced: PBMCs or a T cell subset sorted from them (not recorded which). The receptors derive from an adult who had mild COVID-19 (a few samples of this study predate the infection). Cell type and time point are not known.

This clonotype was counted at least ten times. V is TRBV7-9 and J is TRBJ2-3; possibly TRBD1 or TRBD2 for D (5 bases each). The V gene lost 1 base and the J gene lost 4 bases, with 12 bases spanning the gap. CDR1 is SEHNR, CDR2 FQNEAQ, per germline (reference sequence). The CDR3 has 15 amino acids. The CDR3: CASSLGGPTSDTQYF. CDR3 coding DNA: TGTGCCAGCAGCTTAGGGGGACCAACTTCAGATACGCAGTATTTT.

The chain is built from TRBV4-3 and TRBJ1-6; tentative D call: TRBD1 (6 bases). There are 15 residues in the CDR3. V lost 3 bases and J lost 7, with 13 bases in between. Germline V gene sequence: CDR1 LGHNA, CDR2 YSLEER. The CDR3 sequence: CASSHLDSRNSPLHF. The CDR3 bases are TGCGCCAGCAGCCACTTGGACAGCAGAAATTCACCCCTCCACTTT.

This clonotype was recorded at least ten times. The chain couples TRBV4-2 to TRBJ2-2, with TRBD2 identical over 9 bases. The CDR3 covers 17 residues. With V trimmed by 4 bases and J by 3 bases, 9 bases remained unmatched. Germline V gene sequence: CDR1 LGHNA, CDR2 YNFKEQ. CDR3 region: CASSRDIAGVDTGELFF. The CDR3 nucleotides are TGTGCCAGCAGCCGGGACATAGCGGGGGTGGACACCGGGGAGCTGTTTTTT.

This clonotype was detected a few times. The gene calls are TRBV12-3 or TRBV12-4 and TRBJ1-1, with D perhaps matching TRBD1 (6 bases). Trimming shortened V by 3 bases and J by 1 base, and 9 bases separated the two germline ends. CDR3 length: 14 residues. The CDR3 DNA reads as TGTGCCAGCAGTTTCCGGGGGGCGAACACTGAAGCTTTCTTT. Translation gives CASSFRGANTEAFF.

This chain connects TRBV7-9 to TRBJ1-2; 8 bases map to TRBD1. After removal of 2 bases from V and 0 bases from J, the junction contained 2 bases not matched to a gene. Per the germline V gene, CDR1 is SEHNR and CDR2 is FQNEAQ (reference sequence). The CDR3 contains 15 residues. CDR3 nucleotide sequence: TGTGCCAGCAGCTTAAAACAGGGGGCTAACTATGGCTACACCTTC. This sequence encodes CASSLKQGANYGYTF.

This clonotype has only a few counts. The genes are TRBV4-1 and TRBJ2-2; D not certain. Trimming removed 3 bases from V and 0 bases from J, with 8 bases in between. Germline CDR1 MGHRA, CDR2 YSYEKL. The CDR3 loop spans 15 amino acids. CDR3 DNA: TGCGCCAGCAGCCATCGGATTACGAACACCGGGGAGCTGTTTTTT. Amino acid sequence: CASSHRITNTGELFF.

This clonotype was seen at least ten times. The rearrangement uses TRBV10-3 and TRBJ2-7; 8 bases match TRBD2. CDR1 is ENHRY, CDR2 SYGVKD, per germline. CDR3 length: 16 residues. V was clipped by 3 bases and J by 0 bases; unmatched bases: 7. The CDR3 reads CAISDTRTSGSYEQYF. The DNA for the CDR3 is TGTGCCATCAGTGACACTAGAACTAGCGGCTCCTACGAGCAGTACTTC.

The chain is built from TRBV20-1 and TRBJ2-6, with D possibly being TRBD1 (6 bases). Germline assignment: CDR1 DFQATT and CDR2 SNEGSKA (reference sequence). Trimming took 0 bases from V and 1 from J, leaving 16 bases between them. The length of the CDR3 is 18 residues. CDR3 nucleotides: TGCAGTGCTAGAGATTTAGGCAGGGGCACATCTGGGGCCAACGTCCTGACTTTC. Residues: CSARDLGRGTSGANVLTF.

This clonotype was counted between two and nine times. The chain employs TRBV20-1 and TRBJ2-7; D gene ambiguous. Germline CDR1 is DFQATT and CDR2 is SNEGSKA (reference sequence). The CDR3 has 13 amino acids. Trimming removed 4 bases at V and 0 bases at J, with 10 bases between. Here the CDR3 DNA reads TGCAGTGCTACCGGGCCGATCTCCTACGAGCAGTACTTC. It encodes CSATGPISYEQYF.

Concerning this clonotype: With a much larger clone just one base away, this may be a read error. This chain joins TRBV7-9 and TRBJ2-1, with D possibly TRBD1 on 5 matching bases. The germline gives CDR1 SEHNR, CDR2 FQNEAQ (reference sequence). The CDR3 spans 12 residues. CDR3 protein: CDSSPRGNAQFF. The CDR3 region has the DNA TGTGACAGCAGCCCAAGGGGTAACGCGCAGTTCTTC.

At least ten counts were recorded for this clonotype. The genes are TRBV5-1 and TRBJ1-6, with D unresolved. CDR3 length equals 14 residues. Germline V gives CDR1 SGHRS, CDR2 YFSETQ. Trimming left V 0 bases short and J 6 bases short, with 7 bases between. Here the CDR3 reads CASSLDGSNSPLHF. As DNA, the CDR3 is TGCGCCAGCAGCTTGGATGGGAGTAATTCACCCCTCCACTTT.

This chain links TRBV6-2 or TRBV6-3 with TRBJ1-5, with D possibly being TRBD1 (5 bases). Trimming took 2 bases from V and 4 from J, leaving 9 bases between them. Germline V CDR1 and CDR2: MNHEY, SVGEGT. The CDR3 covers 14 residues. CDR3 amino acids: CASSYVGPNQPQHF. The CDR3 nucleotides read TGTGCCAGCAGTTACGTGGGACCGAATCAGCCCCAGCATTTT.

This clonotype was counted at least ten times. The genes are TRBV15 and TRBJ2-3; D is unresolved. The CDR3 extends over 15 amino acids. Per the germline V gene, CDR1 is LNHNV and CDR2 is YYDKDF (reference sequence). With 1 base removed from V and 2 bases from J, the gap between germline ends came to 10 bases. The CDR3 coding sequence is TGTGCCACCAGCAGAGGTACAGCGAACACAGATACGCAGTATTTT. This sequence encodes CATSRGTANTDTQYF. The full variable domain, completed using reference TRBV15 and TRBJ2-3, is DAMVIQNPRYQVTQFGKPVTLSCSQTLNHNVMYWYQQKSSQAPKLLFHYYDKDFNNEADTPDNFQSRRPNTSFCFLDIRSPGLGDTAMYLCATSRGTANTDTQYFGPGTRLTVL.

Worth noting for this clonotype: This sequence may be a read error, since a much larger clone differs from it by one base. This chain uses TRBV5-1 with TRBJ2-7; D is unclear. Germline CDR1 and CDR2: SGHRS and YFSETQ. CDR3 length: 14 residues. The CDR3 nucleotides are TGCGCCAGCGGAGATTACGGCAGCTCCCACGAGCAGTACTTC. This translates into CASGDYGSSHEQYF.

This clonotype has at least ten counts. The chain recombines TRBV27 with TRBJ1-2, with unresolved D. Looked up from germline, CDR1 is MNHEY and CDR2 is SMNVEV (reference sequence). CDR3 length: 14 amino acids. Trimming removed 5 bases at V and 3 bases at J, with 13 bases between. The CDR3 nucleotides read TGTGCCAGCAGTAATACGGGGAGGGACTATGGCTACACCTTC. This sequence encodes CASSNTGRDYGYTF.

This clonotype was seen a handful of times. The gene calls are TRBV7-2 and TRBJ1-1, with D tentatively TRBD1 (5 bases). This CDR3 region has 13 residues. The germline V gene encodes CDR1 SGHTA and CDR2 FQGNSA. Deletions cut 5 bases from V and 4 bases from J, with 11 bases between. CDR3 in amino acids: CASSPIRVTEAFF. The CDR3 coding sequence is TGTGCCAGCAGCCCGATCAGGGTCACTGAAGCTTTCTTT.